This T cell receptor (beta chain) derives from a study of OX40 agonist ivuxolimab in advanced cancers. Study in general: Partial responses were observed in three patients, of whom one had hepatocellular carcinoma and two had cutaneous melanoma.

Concerning this clone itself: No antigen is known for it.

Germline V CDR1 and CDR2: MGHRA, YSYEKL. The junction had 12 bases not matched to a gene; V was cut back by 4 bases and J by 6 bases. This CDR3 contains 15 residues. Sequencing was performed with immunoSEQ multiplex PCR; in TCRdb, only in-frame clones are kept and a portion is missing. The sample yields 45,000 to 70,000 clones, almost 90% seen once. Notes on the study in general: Among T cells, CD8+ cells averaged more expanded clones than CD4+ cells. A proportion of nonresponders additionally exhibited low normalized T-cell clonal expansion.

The sequence derives from an adult with an advanced solid tumor such as melanoma, head and neck, liver or kidney cancer. The rearrangement links TRBV4-1 to TRBJ2-7; the match to TRBD1 covers 7 bases. The sample was CD4+ or CD8+ T cells sorted from blood, taken in a trial of the OX40 agonist ivuxolimab. The CDR3 sequence is CASSLDRVDTGEQYF. The CDR3, as DNA: TGCGCCAGCAGCCTTGACAGGGTCGACACGGGCGAGCAGTACTTC.